This entry is about one TCR beta chain. Germline V lookup: CDR1 ENHRY, CDR2 SYGVKD. CDR3 size: 11 residues. After removal of 8 bases from V and 6 bases from J, the junction contained 3 bases not matched to a gene. The data belong to a study of cytomegalovirus exposure and HLA in healthy donors. Both 60 Vbeta primers and 13 Jbeta primers went into the PCR. The data were produced by immunoSEQ multiplex PCR, yet TCRdb's version contains in-frame clones alone and is incomplete. Of about 200,000 clones in the sample, under 80% were seen once. The rearrangement links TRBV10-3 to TRBJ1-2; 7 bases map to TRBD1. The sample comprised PBMCs. This TCR came from a girl between 2 and 10 years old in good health and CMV-seronegative. The CDR3 DNA reads as TGTGCCATCTCCGGGACAGATGGCTACACCTTC. Protein product: CAISGTDGYTF.